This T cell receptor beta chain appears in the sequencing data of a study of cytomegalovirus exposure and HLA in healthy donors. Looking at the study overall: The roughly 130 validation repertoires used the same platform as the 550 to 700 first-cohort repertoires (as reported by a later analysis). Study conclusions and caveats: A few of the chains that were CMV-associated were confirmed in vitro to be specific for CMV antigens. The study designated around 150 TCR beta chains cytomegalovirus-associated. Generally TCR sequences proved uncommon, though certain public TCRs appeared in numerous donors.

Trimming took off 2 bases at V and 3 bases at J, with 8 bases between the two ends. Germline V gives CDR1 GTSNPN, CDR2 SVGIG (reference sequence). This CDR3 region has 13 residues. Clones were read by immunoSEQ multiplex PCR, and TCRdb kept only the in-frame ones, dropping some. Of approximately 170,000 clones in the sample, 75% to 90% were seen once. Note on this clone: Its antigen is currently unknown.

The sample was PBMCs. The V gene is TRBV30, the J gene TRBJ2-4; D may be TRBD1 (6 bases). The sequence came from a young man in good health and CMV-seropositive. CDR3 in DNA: TGTGCCTGGAGTTCAGGGGACAAAAACATTCAGTACTTC. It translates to CAWSSGDKNIQYF.